This T cell receptor beta chain was captured by sequencing in a study of PD-L1 blockade in urothelial cancer (TCRdb year 2017). Describing the broader study: All patients started therapy around 2014 and received atezolizumab 1,200 mg intravenously every 3 weeks. About 90% of the roughly 29 patients were identified as males with urothelial cancer of bladder origin, and a prior smoking history was reported by 18 of 29 patients. Patients had an ECOG performance status of 0 or 1 and had received between 0 and 3 prior chemotherapy regimens. Blood samples were analyzed 3 weeks after the start of treatment (second dose) and 6 weeks after the start of treatment. Blood samples gave a median of 141,255 T cells and roughly 83,000 unique TCRs, with a median clonality of 0.080. Somatic, immune and clinical correlates of response to PD-L1 blockade with atezolizumab in urothelial cancer were the focus of an exploratory multi-omic analysis. Pretreatment tumor samples, along with matched peripheral blood serially collected before and after atezolizumab treatment, were subjected to TCR sequencing. Progression-free survival longer than 6 months counted as durable clinical benefit, and TCR features were additionally tested against both progression-free and overall survival. In the same patients who had TCR sequencing, pretreatment tumors also underwent whole exome sequencing and RNA sequencing. Eight or nine patients reached durable clinical benefit, while 20 to 25 patients did not. Twenty-nine patients had pretreatment blood TCR-seq, around 24 had at least one posttreatment blood collection, and around 24 had tumor TCR-seq. Results and caveats for the whole study, not just this receptor: Patients with durable benefit showed greater expansion of tumor-associated TCR clones in peripheral blood 3 weeks after starting treatment (n ≈ 21, p = 0.022). A pretreatment peripheral blood TCR clonality below the median was linked to improved progression-free and overall survival. Because the sample size was small (n of about 29) and many exploratory analyses were performed, the results are intended to be hypothesis-generating.

The meaning of the sample's time point label: pretreatment peripheral blood. The cohort included some 30 patients with locally advanced or metastatic urothelial carcinoma who were treated at Memorial Sloan Kettering on a trial protocol. Peripheral blood mononuclear cells were collected pretreatment and during treatment, at between 1 and 8 total time points per patient. The Qiagen DNeasy Blood extraction kit was used to purify genomic DNA from total PBMCs and from tumor samples. PBMCs were collected pretreatment and during treatment, and were isolated and stored as previously described. CDR1 and CDR2, looked up from the germline V gene (reference sequence), are SGHNT and YYREEE. Clipping removes 4 bases from V and 7 bases from J, with 14 as the unmatched junction base count. Spanning cysteine to phenylalanine, the CDR3 consists of 15 amino acids. The DNA shown is the 45-base CDR3, in frame from base 1.

Remarks on this clone: There is no known antigen for this receptor. No much larger clone exists at a distance of one base, and base qualities are not known.

Each PCR received spiked-in synthetic TCR analog templates so that absolute template abundance could be estimated from read counts. Using the immunoSEQ assay, TCRbeta CDR3 regions were amplified from genomic DNA with bias-controlled V and J gene primers. Sequencing of rearranged TCRbeta segments was done at approximately 20X coverage. The paper's data handling went like this. Clustering was used to correct sequencing errors, and CDR3s were annotated against IMGT to assign V, D and J genes. Only productive TCRbeta rearrangements were used in downstream analyses, excluding out-of-frame or stop-codon sequences. Clonality was computed as one minus Shannon entropy normalized by the log of the number of unique productive sequences. Fisher's exact test with Benjamini-Hochberg correction, using a cutoff of adjusted p below 0.01, was how clones that differed between time points or between blood and tumor were identified. This is the immuneACCESS table as TCRdb keeps it, with only in-frame sequences that have V and J called. A part of the clones is gone; compared with another copy, unresolved V genes explain less than half, and the rest is unexplained. V and J calls and clone size are given by that table; D and trimming were obtained from the DNA. Across this sample there are roughly 77,000 clones, with about 83% seen only once. The top ten hold roughly 9.2% of the sample.

Sequencing used PBMCs, obtained around atezolizumab (anti-PD-L1) treatment. The receptor was isolated from a woman in her 70s with urothelial cancer. Recombination joined TRBV5-4 with TRBJ2-7; the junction holds 7 bases that match TRBD2. The CDR3 has the sequence CASSPAPPLAVEQYF. The bases are TGTGCCAGCAGCCCCGCCCCGCCTCTAGCGGTGGAGCAGTACTTC.